The 9 T cell receptor beta chains below were found in one sample sequenced in a study of T cell repertoires in cytomegalovirus infection (dated by TCRdb to 2018 to 2020). The antigens of these receptors remain unknown. Sequencing was performed on an Illumina HiSeq 1500. Using fastp at Q25 and MiXCR, TCRdb reprocessed the public reads and kept productive beta chains. Rows merge per CDR3 protein into single entries with the most common DNA and genes. The table for this sample lists tens of thousands of distinct CDR3 sequences; 15% to 25% of them were counted only once. The ten biggest clones cover less than 70% of the sample. What this sample's treatment or condition label stands for: in vitro stimulation with specific CMV peptide epitopes to enrich CMV-specific T cells. The sample in question was CD8+ T cells from cultured PBMCs, obtained from culture after CMV antigen stimulation. These receptors were collected from a human donor in good health (CMV status not recorded). Some clones in this sample may be carry-over from other donors' samples.

This clonotype was seen at least ten times. The CDR3, as DNA: TGTGCCAGCAGTTCAGAGGTTGTACGGGAGGGTAGCTCCTACGAGCAGTACTTC. This gives the protein CASSSEVVREGSSYEQYF. V usage is TRBV12-3 or TRBV12-4 and J usage is TRBJ2-7, with TRBD2 matching 8 bases. CDR3 size: 18 residues. V dropped 4 bases and J dropped 0; count of bases not matched to a gene: 14.

This clonotype has at least ten counts. The chain carries TRBV6-2 or TRBV6-3 and TRBJ2-1, with D unresolved. The ends were cut back, 7 bases at V and 0 bases at J, with 7 bases in the middle. CDR1 is MNHEY, CDR2 SVGEGT, per germline. This CDR3 region has 13 residues. CDR3 amino acids: CASTRSSYNEQFF. The DNA for the CDR3 is TGTGCCAGCACTAGAAGCTCCTACAATGAGCAGTTCTTC.

This clonotype appeared a few times. This sequence joins TRBV12-3 or TRBV12-4 and TRBJ1-5, with 9 bases matching TRBD1. V was pared by 2 bases and J by 5 bases, with 16 bases of the junction left unmatched. The CDR3 has 19 amino acids. The CDR3 protein is CASSLRGTGKAGLDQPQHF. In nucleotides, the CDR3 is TGTGCCAGCAGTTTAAGAGGGACAGGGAAAGCGGGGTTGGATCAGCCCCAGCATTTT.

This clonotype was recorded at least ten times. The junction departs from the called germline gene at one end, perhaps through a read error. V is TRBV7-9 and J is TRBJ1-5, with 9 bases identical to TRBD1. This CDR3 is built from 14 residues. From germline, CDR1 is SEHNR and CDR2 FQNEAQ (reference sequence). CDR3 loop: CASSLGQGDQPQHF. The CDR3 region has the DNA TGCGCCAGCAGCTTGGGACAGGGCGATCAGCCCCAGCATTTT. Filled out from reference TRBV7-9 and TRBJ1-5, the complete variable domain reads DTGVSQNPRHKITKRGQNVTFRCDPISEHNRLYWYRQTLGQGPEFLTYFQNEAQLEKSRLLSDRFSAERPKGSFSTLEIQRTEQGDSAMYLCASSLGQGDQPQHFGDGTRLSIL.

This clonotype was detected ten times or more. This sequence joins TRBV19 and TRBJ2-1; D ambiguous. The ends were cut back, 5 bases at V and 9 bases at J, with 17 bases in the middle. The CDR3 is made up of 14 amino acids. Germline lookup yields CDR1 LNHDA and CDR2 SQIVND (reference sequence). DNA for the CDR3: TGTGCCAGTAGTCACCTCCCGCAGTTCACTGAGCAGTTCTTC. This codes for CASSHLPQFTEQFF.

This clonotype has ten or more counts. This chain uses TRBV12-3 or TRBV12-4 with TRBJ1-1; D call uncertain. This CDR3 spans 12 amino acids. The V end lost 4 bases, the J end lost 2 bases, and 5 bases lay between the germline ends. CDR3 sequence: CASSYDNTEAFF. The CDR3, as DNA: TGTGCCAGCAGTTATGATAACACTGAAGCTTTCTTT.

This clonotype occurred many times. V is TRBV7-9 and J is TRBJ2-3; 15 bases match TRBD2. CDR1 SEHNR and CDR2 FQNEAQ come from the germline V gene (reference sequence). V dropped 5 bases and J dropped 2; count of bases not matched to a gene: 5. The CDR3 spans 17 residues. CDR3 sequence reads: CASSPGLAGGITDTQYF. The CDR3 region has the DNA TGTGCCAGCAGCCCGGGACTAGCGGGAGGCATCACAGATACGCAGTATTTT.

This clonotype was found many times. CDR3 coding DNA: TGTGCCAGCGCGTCCGTTGGAGGAGCCAAAAACATTCAGTACTTC. It specifies CASASVGGAKNIQYF. The rearrangement uses TRBV25-1 and TRBJ2-4, with D perhaps matching TRBD2 (5 bases). Germline V gene lookup returns CDR1 MGHDK and CDR2 SYGVNS. The V end was cut by 8 bases, the J end by 0 bases, with 14 bases between. CDR3 length equals 15 residues.

The chain combines TRBV27 with TRBJ2-7; D assignment may be TRBD1 or TRBD2 (5 bases each). The V end was cut by 6 bases, the J end by 9 bases, with 15 bases between. Per germline, CDR1 MNHEY and CDR2 SMNVEV (reference sequence). There are 12 residues in the CDR3. As DNA, the CDR3 is TGTGCCAGCAGCCCCCCGGGGCTTCTGCAGTACTTC. This encodes CASSPPGLLQYF.